The 15 T cell receptor beta chains below were found in one sample sequenced in a study of T cell responses to AZD1222 COVID-19 vaccine. TCRdb keeps only in-frame clones here, not all; method: immunoSEQ multiplex PCR. The sample contains approximately 150,000 clones, approximately 91% of which appear only once. Sequencing used peripheral blood, obtained 28 days after the second AZD1222 dose. All receptors come from an adult who received the AZD1222 COVID-19 vaccine.

J is TRBJ1-5 and V is TRBV24-1; no clear D. This CDR3 comprises 14 residues. Trimming left V 5 bases short and J 6 bases short, with 13 bases between. Germline loops: CDR1 KGHDR, CDR2 SFDVKD. CDR3: CATSGALSGQPQHF. CDR3 sequence (DNA): TGTGCCACCAGTGGAGCTCTCTCTGGTCAGCCCCAGCATTTT.

This clone appeared a few times. The chain couples TRBV2 to TRBJ1-4, with D unclear. Germline CDR1 SNHLY, CDR2 FYNNEI. The V end was cut by 7 bases, the J end by 0 bases, with 15 bases between. The CDR3 totals 16 residues. CDR3 DNA: TGTGCCAGCATTGGGGAGCGGGCTTCAACTAATGAAAAACTGTTTTTT. It is translated as CASIGERASTNEKLFF.

This clone has only one observation. This chain uses TRBV3-1 (or the pseudogene TRBV3-2) with TRBJ2-1; D call uncertain. Trimming cost V 4 bases and J 9 bases, with 13 bases left between them. Germline CDR1 LGHDT, CDR2 YNNKEL (reference sequence). The CDR3 extends over 13 amino acids. This CDR3 reads CASSRVLLGEQFF. CDR3 sequence (DNA): TGTGCCAGCAGCCGAGTGCTATTGGGTGAGCAGTTCTTC.

The chain uses TRBV2 and TRBJ1-2; no clear D gene. Germline V gene lookup returns CDR1 SNHLY and CDR2 FYNNEI. The CDR3 is made up of 15 amino acids. The ends were cut back, 2 bases at V and 4 bases at J, with 14 bases in the middle. The chain's CDR3 is CASSELAGALYGYTF. CDR3 nucleotide sequence: TGTGCCAGCAGTGAATTGGCAGGCGCGCTCTATGGCTACACCTTC.

This clone was found once. The rearrangement joins TRBV19 to TRBJ1-2; no clear D. The CDR3 runs 11 residues. Per germline, CDR1 LNHDA and CDR2 SQIVND (reference sequence). V lost 9 bases and J lost 1, with 6 bases in between. The CDR3 DNA reads TGTGCCAGCGGGGTTAACTATGGCTACACCTTC. It specifies CASGVNYGYTF.

The chain recombines TRBV5-6 with TRBJ1-5, with 9 bases matching TRBD1. The germline V gene encodes CDR1 SGHDT and CDR2 YYEEEE. The CDR3 spans 16 residues. J gave up 5 bases and V 4 bases, and 10 bases lay outside the gene matches. The CDR3 region is CASSRGTGRNDQPQHF. The CDR3 DNA is TGTGCCAGCAGCCGGGGGACAGGGAGAAATGATCAGCCCCAGCATTTT.

The CDR3 protein is CASSLENYGYTF. CDR3 DNA sequence: TGTGCCAGCAGTTTAGAAAACTATGGCTACACCTTC. The genes are TRBV6-2 or TRBV6-3 and TRBJ1-2; D is unresolved. Trimming removed 4 bases from V and 2 bases from J, with 5 bases in between. Looked up from germline, CDR1 is MNHEY and CDR2 is SVGEGT. The CDR3 runs to 12 residues.

The chain is built from TRBV19 and TRBJ2-1; 16 positions match TRBD2. The CDR3 runs to 19 residues. V dropped 3 bases and J dropped 10; count of bases not matched to a gene: 15. Germline assignment: CDR1 LNHDA and CDR2 SQIVND (reference sequence). CDR3 DNA sequence: TGTGCCAGTAGTATTCGTCCGCAACCGGGACTAGCGGGAGGGCCGGAGCAGTTCTTC. Translated, it gives CASSIRPQPGLAGGPEQFF.

This chain uses TRBV19 with TRBJ1-2; D uncertain. The CDR3 sequence is 14 residues long. Germline V gives CDR1 LNHDA, CDR2 SQIVND (reference sequence). Trimming pared 0 bases from V and 5 bases from J, leaving 10 bases between. The CDR3, as DNA: TGTGCCAGTAGTATAGATCTAGAGGCTTATGGCTACACCTTC. The encoded protein is CASSIDLEAYGYTF.

This chain connects TRBV30 to TRBJ1-6, with 9 bases aligning to TRBD1. The J segment lost 6 bases and the V segment lost 6 bases, leaving 6 bases of the junction unmatched. The germline CDR1 and CDR2 sequences are GTSNPN and SVGIG (reference sequence). The CDR3 totals 14 residues. This CDR3 reads CACTRDRANSPLHF. Written as DNA, the CDR3 is TGTGCCTGCACTCGGGACAGGGCTAATTCACCCCTCCACTTT. The whole variable domain, filled in from reference TRBV30 and TRBJ1-6, reads SQTIHQWPATLVQPVGSPLSLECTVEGTSNPNLYWYRQAAGRGLQLLFYSVGIGQISSEVPQNLSASRPQDRQFILSSKKLLLSDSGFYLCACTRDRANSPLHFGNGTRLTVT.

This chain links TRBV5-6 with TRBJ2-1; D is unresolved. Germline V gene sequence: CDR1 SGHDT, CDR2 YYEEEE. V shed 9 bases and J shed 4 bases, with 14 bases lying between them. The CDR3 is 13 amino acids. CDR3 sequence: CATSAELYNEQFF. CDR3 nucleotide sequence: TGTGCCACCTCGGCAGAGTTATACAATGAGCAGTTCTTC.

The V and J genes are TRBV19 and TRBJ2-7; 12 nucleotides line up with TRBD1. CDR3 length: 15 residues. Germline V gene sequence: CDR1 LNHDA, CDR2 SQIVND (reference sequence). J was trimmed by 7 bases and V by 3 bases; bases with no gene match: 7. In DNA, the CDR3 is TGTGCCAGTAGTATCAAGGGGACAGGGGGCTCTGAGCAGTACTTC. Amino acids: CASSIKGTGGSEQYF. The full variable domain, completed using reference TRBV19 and TRBJ2-7, is DGGITQSPKYLFRKEGQNVTLSCEQNLNHDAMYWYRQDPGQGLRLIYYSQIVNDFQKGDIAEGYSVSREKKESFPLTVTSAQKNPTAFYLCASSIKGTGGSEQYFGPGTRLTVT.

J is TRBJ1-2 and V is TRBV11-2; the D is unclear. Trimming took 5 bases from V and 7 from J, leaving 17 bases between them. Germline CDR1 SGHAT, CDR2 FQNNGV. CDR3 size: 14 residues. CDR3 region: CASSPGRTLGGYTF. The CDR3 nucleotides read TGTGCCAGCAGCCCGGGCAGGACCCTCGGTGGCTACACCTTC.

The CDR3 DNA is TGTGCCAGCGTACAGGGCAGTAATGGTGTCCATGGCTACACCTTC. This sequence encodes CASVQGSNGVHGYTF. V usage is TRBV2 and J usage is TRBJ1-2; maybe TRBD1 (6 bases). V was clipped by 8 bases and J by 6 bases, with 22 bases between them. CDR1 is SNHLY, CDR2 FYNNEI, per germline. The CDR3 has 15 amino acids.

This clone was picked up one time. The rearrangement links TRBV19 to TRBJ1-3; D remains unclear. Germline CDR1 is LNHDA and CDR2 is SQIVND (reference sequence). V gave up 3 bases and J gave up 0 bases, with 9 bases separating them. The CDR3 extends over 15 amino acids. CDR3: CASSIPGISGNTIYF. In nucleotides, the CDR3 is TGTGCCAGTAGTATTCCGGGGATCTCTGGAAACACCATATATTTT.